The 4 T cell receptor beta chains below come from one sample, sequenced in a study of shared clonotypes between healthy human individuals. Using immunoSEQ multiplex PCR, the repertoire was profiled, and TCRdb retains in-frame clones only, with some absent. The sample yields about 510,000 clones, 96% seen once. The specimen was naive CD4+ T cells sorted from blood. Subset here: CD45RA+ positively selected. The receptors derive from a woman in her twenties or thirties in good health.

The chain couples TRBV18 to TRBJ2-7; 8 bases agree with TRBD2. Germline V gene sequence: CDR1 KGHSH, CDR2 LQKENI. The CDR3 has 19 amino acids. J lost 1 base, V lost 0 bases, and 14 bases had no gene match. The CDR3 loop is CASSPPVSLAGLLSYEQYF. For the CDR3, the DNA is TGTGCCAGCTCACCACCGGTGAGCTTAGCGGGACTCCTTTCCTACGAGCAGTACTTC.

Concerning this clone: The same CDR3 can be traced to other DNA sequences in this sample. V and J are TRBV11-3 and TRBJ2-7, with 11 bases matching TRBD2. Germline V gene sequence: CDR1 SGHNT, CDR2 YENEEA. The CDR3 runs to 14 residues. V lost 5 bases, J lost 4 bases, and 4 bases stayed unmatched. Here the CDR3 DNA reads TGTGCCAGCAGCCCCACTAGCGGGAGTTACGAGCAGTACTTC. It codes for CASSPTSGSYEQYF.

The V gene is TRBV30, the J gene TRBJ1-1, with D maybe TRBD1 (5 bases). Trimming stripped 2 bases from V and 0 bases from J, with 13 bases between. The CDR3 length is 15 residues. Germline CDR1 reads GTSNPN; CDR2 reads SVGIG (reference sequence). This CDR3 is CAWSRAQGMNTEAFF. In DNA form, the CDR3 reads TGTGCCTGGAGTCGGGCTCAGGGTATGAACACTGAAGCTTTCTTT.

The genes are TRBV7-9 and TRBJ2-5; D unclear. Per germline, CDR1 SEHNR and CDR2 FQNEAQ (reference sequence). Trimming removed 2 bases at V and 3 bases at J, with 13 bases between. The CDR3 consists of 15 residues. The CDR3 nucleotides read TGTGCCAGCAGCTTACTAGGGCCCAAGGAAGAGACCCAGTACTTC. It translates to CASSLLGPKEETQYF.